This T cell receptor (beta chain) was recorded in a study of identical twins' blood T cells. Turning to the study itself: Roughly 6 alpha and roughly six beta libraries together yielded 50 million to 65 million reads.

This clonotype was counted ten times or more. The target antigen is unknown. Study-level results: Shared environment remains a possible cause of twin similarity.

CDR1 SGHRS and CDR2 YFSETQ come from the germline V gene. CDR3 size: 13 residues. The germline V and J ends were trimmed by 0 bases and 5 bases, with 6 bases remaining between them. TCRdb re-analysed the 5' RACE reads in MiXCR, keeping a single row per CDR3 protein. This sample yields 400,000 or so distinct CDR3 sequences, of which more than 25% are seen a single time; about 6% belongs to the top ten. The TCR comes from a woman aged 18 to 49 in good health. Sequencing was carried out using PBMCs. This sequence joins TRBV5-1 and TRBJ2-1; D is undetermined. CDR3 bases: TGCGCCAGCAGCTTGGACTACCACAATGAGCAGTTCTTC. It specifies CASSLDYHNEQFF.